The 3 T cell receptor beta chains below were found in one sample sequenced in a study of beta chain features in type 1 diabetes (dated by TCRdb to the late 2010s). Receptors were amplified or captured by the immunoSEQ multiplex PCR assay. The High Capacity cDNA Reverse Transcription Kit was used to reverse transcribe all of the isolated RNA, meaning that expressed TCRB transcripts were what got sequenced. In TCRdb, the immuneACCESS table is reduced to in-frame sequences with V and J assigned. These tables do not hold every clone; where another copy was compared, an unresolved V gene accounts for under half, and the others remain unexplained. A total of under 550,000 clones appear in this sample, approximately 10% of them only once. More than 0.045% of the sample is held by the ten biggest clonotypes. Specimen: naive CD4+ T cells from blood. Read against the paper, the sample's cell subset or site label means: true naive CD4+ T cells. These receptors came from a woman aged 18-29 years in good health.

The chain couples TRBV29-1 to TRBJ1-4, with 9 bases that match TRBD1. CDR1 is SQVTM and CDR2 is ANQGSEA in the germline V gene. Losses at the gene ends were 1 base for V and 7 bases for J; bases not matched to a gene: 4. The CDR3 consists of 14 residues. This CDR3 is CSVEGGQGGEKLFF. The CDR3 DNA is TGCAGCGTTGAAGGGGGACAGGGCGGTGAAAAACTGTTTTTT. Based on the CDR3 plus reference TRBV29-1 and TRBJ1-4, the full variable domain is SAVISQKPSRDICQRGTSLTIQCQVDSQVTMMFWYRQQPGQSLTLIATANQGSEATYESGFVIDKFPISRPNLTFSTLTVSNMSPEDSSIYLCSVEGGQGGEKLFFGSGTQLSVL.

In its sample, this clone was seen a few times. CDR3 residues: CASSPRMGSEKLFF. The CDR3 bases are TGTGCCAGCTCACCGAGAATGGGAAGTGAAAAACTGTTTTTT. The chain employs TRBV18 and TRBJ1-4, with D unclear. V was shortened by 3 bases and J by 7 bases, with 12 bases between the two germline ends. The CDR3 consists of 14 residues. CDR1 and CDR2 from the germline V gene are KGHSH and LQKENI.

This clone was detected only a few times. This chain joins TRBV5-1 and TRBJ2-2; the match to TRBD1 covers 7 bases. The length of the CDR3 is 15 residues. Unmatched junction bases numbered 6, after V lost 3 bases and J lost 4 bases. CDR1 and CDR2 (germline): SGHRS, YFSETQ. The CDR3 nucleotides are TGCGCCAGCAGCTCACAGGGGTTCGGCACCGGGGAGCTGTTTTTT. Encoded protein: CASSSQGFGTGELFF. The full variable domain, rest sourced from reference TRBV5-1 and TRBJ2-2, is KAGVTQTPRYLIKTRGQQVTLSCSPISGHRSVSWYQQTPGQGLQFLFEYFSETQRNKGNFPGRFSGRQFSNSRSEMNVSTLELGDSALYLCASSSQGFGTGELFFGEGSRLTVL.